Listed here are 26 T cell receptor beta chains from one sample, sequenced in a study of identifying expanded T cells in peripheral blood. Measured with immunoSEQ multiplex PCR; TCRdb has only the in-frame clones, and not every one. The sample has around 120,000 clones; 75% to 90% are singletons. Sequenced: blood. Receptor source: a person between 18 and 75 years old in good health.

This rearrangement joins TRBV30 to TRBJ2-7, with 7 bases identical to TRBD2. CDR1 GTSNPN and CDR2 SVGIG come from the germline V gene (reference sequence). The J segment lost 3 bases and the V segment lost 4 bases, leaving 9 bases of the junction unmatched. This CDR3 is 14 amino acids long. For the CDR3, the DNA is TGTGCCTGGACTGGGGCTAGCGGACTCTACGAGCAGTACTTC. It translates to CAWTGASGLYEQYF.

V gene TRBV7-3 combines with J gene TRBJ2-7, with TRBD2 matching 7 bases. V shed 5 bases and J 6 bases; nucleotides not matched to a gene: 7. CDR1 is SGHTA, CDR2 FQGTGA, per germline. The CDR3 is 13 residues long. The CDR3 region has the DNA TGTGCCAGCAGCCCAGGTTGGGGGGGCGAGCAGTACTTC. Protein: CASSPGWGGEQYF.

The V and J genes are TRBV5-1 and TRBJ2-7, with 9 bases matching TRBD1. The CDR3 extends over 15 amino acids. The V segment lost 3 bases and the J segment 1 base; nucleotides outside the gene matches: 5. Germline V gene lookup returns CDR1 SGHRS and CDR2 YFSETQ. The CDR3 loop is CASSSDRGGSYEQYF. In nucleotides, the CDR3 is TGCGCCAGCAGCTCCGACAGGGGGGGTTCCTACGAGCAGTACTTC.

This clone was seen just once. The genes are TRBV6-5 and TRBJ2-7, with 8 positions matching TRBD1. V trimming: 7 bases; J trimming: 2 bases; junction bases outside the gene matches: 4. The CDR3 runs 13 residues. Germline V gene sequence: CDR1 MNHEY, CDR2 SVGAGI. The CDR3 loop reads CASTQTGAYEQYF. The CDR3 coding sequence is TGTGCCAGCACCCAGACAGGGGCCTACGAGCAGTACTTC.

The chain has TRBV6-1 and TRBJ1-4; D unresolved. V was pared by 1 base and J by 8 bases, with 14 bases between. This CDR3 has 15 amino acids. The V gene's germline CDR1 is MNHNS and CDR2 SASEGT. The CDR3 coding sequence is TGTGCCAGCAGTGAAGGATTGCAACCGTGGGAAAAACTGTTTTTT. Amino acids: CASSEGLQPWEKLFF.

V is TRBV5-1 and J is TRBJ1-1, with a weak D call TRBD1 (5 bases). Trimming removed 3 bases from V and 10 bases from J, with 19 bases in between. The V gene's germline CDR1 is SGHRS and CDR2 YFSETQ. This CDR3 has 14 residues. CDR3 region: CASSSRTAPGPAFF. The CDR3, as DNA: TGCGCCAGCAGCTCACGAACCGCCCCGGGGCCAGCTTTCTTT.

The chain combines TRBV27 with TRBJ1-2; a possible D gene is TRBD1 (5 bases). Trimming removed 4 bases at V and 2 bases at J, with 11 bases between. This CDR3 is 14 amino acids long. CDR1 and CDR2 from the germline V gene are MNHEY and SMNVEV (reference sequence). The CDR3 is CASSWDGANYGYTF. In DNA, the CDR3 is TGTGCCAGCAGTTGGGACGGAGCAAACTATGGCTACACCTTC.

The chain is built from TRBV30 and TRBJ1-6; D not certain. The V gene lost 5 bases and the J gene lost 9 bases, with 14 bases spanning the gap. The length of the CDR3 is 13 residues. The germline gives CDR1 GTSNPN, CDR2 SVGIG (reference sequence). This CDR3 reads CAWGFGFGSPLHF. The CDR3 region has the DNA TGTGCCTGGGGGTTTGGGTTCGGTTCACCCCTCCACTTT. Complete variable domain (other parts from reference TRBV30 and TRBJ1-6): SQTIHQWPATLVQPVGSPLSLECTVEGTSNPNLYWYRQAAGRGLQLLFYSVGIGQISSEVPQNLSASRPQDRQFILSSKKLLLSDSGFYLCAWGFGFGSPLHFGNGTRLTVT.

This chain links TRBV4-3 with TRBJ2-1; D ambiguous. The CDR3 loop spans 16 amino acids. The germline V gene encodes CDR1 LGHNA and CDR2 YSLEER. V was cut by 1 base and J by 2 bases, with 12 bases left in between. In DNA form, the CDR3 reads TGCGCCAGCAGCCAAGTGGGTCATACAACCTACAATGAGCAGTTCTTC. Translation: CASSQVGHTTYNEQFF.

The CDR3 protein is CASSQGNTQYF. CDR3 coding DNA: TGCGCCAGCAGCCAAGGTAATACGCAGTATTTT. The rearrangement links TRBV4-3 to TRBJ2-3; D not certain. Trimming removed 1 base from V and 7 bases from J, with 3 bases in between. Germline assignment: CDR1 LGHNA and CDR2 YSLEER. CDR3 length: 11 residues.

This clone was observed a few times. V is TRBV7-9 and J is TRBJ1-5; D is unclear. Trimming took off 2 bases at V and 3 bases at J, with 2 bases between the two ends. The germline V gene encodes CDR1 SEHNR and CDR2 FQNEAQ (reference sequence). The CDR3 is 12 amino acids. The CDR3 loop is CASSLSNQPQHF. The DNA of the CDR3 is TGTGCCAGCAGCTTATCCAATCAGCCCCAGCATTTT.

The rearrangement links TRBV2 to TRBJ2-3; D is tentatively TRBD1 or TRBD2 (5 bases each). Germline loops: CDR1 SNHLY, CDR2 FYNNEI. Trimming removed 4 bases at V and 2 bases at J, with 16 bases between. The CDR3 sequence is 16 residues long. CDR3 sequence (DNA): TGTGCCAGCAGTGGGACCGGGCGAGGGGTCACAGATACGCAGTATTTT. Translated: CASSGTGRGVTDTQYF.

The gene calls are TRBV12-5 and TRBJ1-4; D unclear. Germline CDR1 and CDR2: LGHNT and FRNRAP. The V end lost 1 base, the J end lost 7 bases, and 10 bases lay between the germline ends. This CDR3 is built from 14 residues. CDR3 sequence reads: CASGLGHSSEKLFF. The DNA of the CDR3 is TGTGCTAGTGGTTTGGGACATAGTAGTGAAAAACTGTTTTTT.

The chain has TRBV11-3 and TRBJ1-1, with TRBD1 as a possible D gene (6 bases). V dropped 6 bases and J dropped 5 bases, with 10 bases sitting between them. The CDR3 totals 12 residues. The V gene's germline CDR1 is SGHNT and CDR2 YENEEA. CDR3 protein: CASRAGTTEAFF. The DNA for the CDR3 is TGTGCCAGCAGAGCAGGGACAACTGAAGCTTTCTTT.

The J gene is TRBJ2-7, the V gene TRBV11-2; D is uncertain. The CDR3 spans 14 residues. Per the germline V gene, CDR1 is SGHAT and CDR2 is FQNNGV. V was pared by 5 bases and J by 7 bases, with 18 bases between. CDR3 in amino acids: CASSTPRASREQYF. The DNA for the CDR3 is TGTGCCAGCAGCACCCCACGGGCCTCAAGGGAGCAGTACTTC.

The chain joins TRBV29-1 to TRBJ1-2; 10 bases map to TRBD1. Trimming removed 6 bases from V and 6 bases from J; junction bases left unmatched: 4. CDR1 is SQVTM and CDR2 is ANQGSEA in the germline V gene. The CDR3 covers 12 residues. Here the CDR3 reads CSVGQGLHGYTF. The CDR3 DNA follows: TGCAGCGTGGGACAGGGGTTGCATGGCTACACCTTC.

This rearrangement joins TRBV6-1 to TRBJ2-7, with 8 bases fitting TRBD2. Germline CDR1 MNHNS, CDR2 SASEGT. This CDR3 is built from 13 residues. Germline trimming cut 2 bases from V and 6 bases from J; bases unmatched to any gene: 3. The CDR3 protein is CASSESGLGEQYF. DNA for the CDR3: TGTGCCAGCAGTGAATCGGGACTAGGCGAGCAGTACTTC.

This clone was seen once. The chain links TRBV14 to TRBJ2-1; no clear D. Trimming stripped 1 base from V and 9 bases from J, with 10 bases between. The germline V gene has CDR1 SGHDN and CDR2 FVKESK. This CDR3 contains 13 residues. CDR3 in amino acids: CASSQVNAGEQFF. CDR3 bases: TGTGCCAGCAGCCAAGTAAATGCCGGTGAGCAGTTCTTC.

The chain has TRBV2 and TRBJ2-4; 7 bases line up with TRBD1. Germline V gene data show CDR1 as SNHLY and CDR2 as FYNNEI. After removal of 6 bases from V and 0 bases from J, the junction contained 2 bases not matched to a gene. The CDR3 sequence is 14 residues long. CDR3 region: CASRQGLAKNIQYF. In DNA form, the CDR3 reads TGTGCCAGCAGACAGGGGCTAGCCAAAAACATTCAGTACTTC.

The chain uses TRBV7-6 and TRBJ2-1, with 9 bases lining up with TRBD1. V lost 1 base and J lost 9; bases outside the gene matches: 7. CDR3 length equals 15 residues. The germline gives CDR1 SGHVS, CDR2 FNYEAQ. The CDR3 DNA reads TGTGCCAGCAGCTTAGTTGTGACAGGGGGGGTTGAGCAGTTCTTC. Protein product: CASSLVVTGGVEQFF.

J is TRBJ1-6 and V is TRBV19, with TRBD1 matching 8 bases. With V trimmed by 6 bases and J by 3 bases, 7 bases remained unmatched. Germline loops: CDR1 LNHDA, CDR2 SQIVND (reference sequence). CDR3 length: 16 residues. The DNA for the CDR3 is TGTGCCAGTAGATTCACTGGGACAGGCTATAATTCACCCCTCCACTTT. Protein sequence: CASRFTGTGYNSPLHF.

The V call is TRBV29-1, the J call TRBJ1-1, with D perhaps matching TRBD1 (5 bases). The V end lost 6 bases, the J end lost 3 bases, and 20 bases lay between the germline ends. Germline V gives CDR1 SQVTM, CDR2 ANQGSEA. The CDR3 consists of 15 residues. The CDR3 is CSVALVTAPDTEAFF. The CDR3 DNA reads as TGCAGCGTCGCACTTGTGACAGCTCCCGACACTGAAGCTTTCTTT. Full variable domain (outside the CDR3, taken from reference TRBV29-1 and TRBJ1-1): SAVISQKPSRDICQRGTSLTIQCQVDSQVTMMFWYRQQPGQSLTLIATANQGSEATYESGFVIDKFPISRPNLTFSTLTVSNMSPEDSSIYLCSVALVTAPDTEAFFGQGTRLTVV.

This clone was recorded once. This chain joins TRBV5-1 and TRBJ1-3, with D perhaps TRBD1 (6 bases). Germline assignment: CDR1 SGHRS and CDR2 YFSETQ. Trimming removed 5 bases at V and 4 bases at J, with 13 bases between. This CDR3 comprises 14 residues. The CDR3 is CASRIQGLGNTIYF. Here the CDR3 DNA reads TGCGCCAGCAGGATTCAGGGGTTGGGAAACACCATATATTTT.

This CDR3 is CASSAEWEYGYTF. CDR3 nucleotides: TGTGCCAGCAGCGCAGAGTGGGAGTATGGCTACACCTTC. The V call is TRBV9, the J call TRBJ1-2; no definite D call. The V end was cut by 3 bases, the J end by 5 bases, with 11 bases between. Germline assignment: CDR1 SGDLS and CDR2 YYNGEE. The CDR3 has 13 amino acids. Full variable domain (rest looked up from reference TRBV9 and TRBJ1-2): DSGVTQTPKHLITATGQRVTLRCSPRSGDLSVYWYQQSLDQGLQFLIQYYNGEERAKGNILERFSAQQFPDLHSELNLSSLELGDSALYFCASSAEWEYGYTFGSGTRLTVV.

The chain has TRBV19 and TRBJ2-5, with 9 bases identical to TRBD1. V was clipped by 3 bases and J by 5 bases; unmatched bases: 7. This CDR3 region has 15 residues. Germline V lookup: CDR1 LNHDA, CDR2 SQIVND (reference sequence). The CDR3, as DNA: TGTGCCAGTAGTATTGGGACAGGGAGGGTGGAGACCCAGTACTTC. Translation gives CASSIGTGRVETQYF.

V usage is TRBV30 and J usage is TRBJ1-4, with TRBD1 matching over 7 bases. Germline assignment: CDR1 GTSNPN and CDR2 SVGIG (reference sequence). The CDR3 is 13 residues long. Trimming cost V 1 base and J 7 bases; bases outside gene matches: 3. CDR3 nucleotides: TGTGCCTGGAGTGGGGGGACAGCTGAAAAACTGTTTTTT. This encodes CAWSGGTAEKLFF.